A selection of T cell receptor beta chains follows, all from one sample in a study of OX40 agonist ivuxolimab in advanced cancers. Method: immunoSEQ multiplex PCR; TCRdb's copy keeps in-frame clones and lacks some. The data show about 64,000 clones, about four fifths seen once. The specimen comprised CD4+ or CD8+ T cells sorted from blood, sampled in a trial of the OX40 agonist ivuxolimab. These receptors were collected from an adult with an advanced solid tumor such as melanoma, head and neck, liver or kidney cancer. The CDR3 runs from the conserved cysteine through the conserved F or W. The D gene is left open where the match is weak. Clone size, where shown, is once, few, many, or a class for clones that have expanded.

V gene,J gene,D gene,clone size,CDR3 protein,CDR3 DNA
TRBV2,TRBJ2-5,NA,NA,CASRAGTWGQETQYF,TGTGCCAGCAGAGCCGGGACATGGGGGCAGGAGACCCAGTACTTC
TRBV4-1,TRBJ2-3,NA,NA,CASSPLGSTDTQYF,TGCGCCAGCAGCCCACTAGGGAGCACAGATACGCAGTATTTT
TRBV16,TRBJ2-3,TRBD2,NA,CASSPSQRGDSDTQYF,TGTGCCAGCAGCCCCAGTCAGCGGGGGGACTCAGATACGCAGTATTTT
TRBV18,TRBJ1-1,NA,NA,CASSSGTRNTEAFF,TGTGCCAGCTCATCCGGGACAAGGAACACTGAAGCTTTCTTT
TRBV9,TRBJ2-2,NA,NA,CASSFSGNTGELFF,TGTGCCAGCAGCTTTAGCGGAAACACCGGGGAGCTGTTTTTT
TRBV14,TRBJ2-6,TRBD2,NA,CASSPGGSNVLTF,TGTGCCAGCAGCCCGGGGGGGTCGAACGTCCTGACTTTC
TRBV7-9,TRBJ2-5,NA,few,CASSLQGVQETQYF,TGTGCCAGCAGCTTACAAGGGGTCCAAGAGACCCAGTACTTC
TRBV6-5,TRBJ1-2,TRBD1,once,CASRSPEDRLRGYTF,TGTGCCAGCAGATCCCCCGAGGACAGGCTGAGGGGCTACACCTTC
TRBV29-1,TRBJ2-7,NA,once,CSVAGPQYEQYF,TGCAGCGTCGCGGGACCCCAATACGAGCAGTACTTC
TRBV2,TRBJ2-3,NA,NA,CASSDSPFVGGSTDTQYF,TGTGCCAGCAGTGACTCACCCTTTGTCGGAGGTAGCACAGATACGCAGTATTTT
TRBV4-2,TRBJ2-1,TRBD2,NA,CASSRGLAGGYNEQFF,TGTGCCAGCAGCCGGGGACTAGCGGGAGGGTACAATGAGCAGTTCTTC
TRBV7-2,TRBJ2-1,NA,NA,CASSLWGAVEQFF,TGTGCCAGCAGCCTCTGGGGGGCTGTTGAGCAGTTCTTC
TRBV29-1,TRBJ1-1,NA,NA,CSARVEATEAFF,TGCAGCGCCAGGGTGGAAGCCACTGAAGCTTTCTTT
TRBV29-1,TRBJ2-7,TRBD2,NA,CSVEGTGGKVDEQYF,TGCAGCGTTGAAGGAACGGGGGGAAAGGTCGACGAGCAGTACTTC
TRBV5-1,TRBJ2-5,TRBD1,NA,CASSRPTGGGQETQYF,TGCGCCAGCAGCCGCCCCACAGGGGGCGGCCAAGAGACCCAGTACTTC
TRBV11-2,TRBJ1-2,TRBD1,NA,CASSSPGQFYGYTF,TGTGCCAGCAGCTCTCCGGGACAGTTCTATGGCTACACCTTC
TRBV6-6,TRBJ1-4,NA,NA,CASRRSGADEKLFF,TGTGCCAGCAGGCGATCCGGGGCGGATGAAAAACTGTTTTTT
TRBV11-2,TRBJ2-7,NA,few,CASVGGGQDSEQYF,TGTGCCAGCGTGGGCGGGGGACAGGACTCCGAGCAGTACTTC
TRBV6-1,TRBJ2-7,TRBD1,NA,CASSVQGYEQYF,TGTGCCAGCAGTGTACAGGGGTACGAGCAGTACTTC
TRBV19,TRBJ2-3,NA,NA,CASNDIADTQYF,TGTGCCAGTAACGACATAGCAGATACGCAGTATTTT
TRBV7-2,TRBJ1-1,NA,NA,CASSLQGYTEAFF,TGTGCCAGCAGCTTACAGGGTTACACTGAAGCTTTCTTT
TRBV10-3,TRBJ1-5,NA,NA,CAISESNGNQPQHF,TGTGCCATCAGTGAGTCAAATGGCAATCAGCCCCAGCATTTT
TRBV11-2,TRBJ2-7,TRBD2,once,CASSTGLAGVQYF,TGTGCCAGCAGCACCGGACTAGCGGGGGTTCAGTACTTC
TRBV19,TRBJ1-1,TRBD1,NA,CASKGTADEAFF,TGTGCCAGTAAAGGGACAGCCGATGAAGCTTTCTTT
TRBV19,TRBJ2-2,NA,NA,CASSIVGYTGELFF,TGTGCCAGTAGTATTGTGGGTTATACCGGGGAGCTGTTTTTT
TRBV6-5,TRBJ2-3,NA,NA,CASGGMRTDTQYF,TGTGCCAGCGGGGGGATGAGAACAGATACGCAGTATTTT
TRBV5-1,TRBJ1-3,NA,NA,CASSPRHDSGNTIYF,TGCGCCAGCAGCCCGAGGCACGACTCTGGAAACACCATATATTTT
TRBV4-2,TRBJ2-1,NA,NA,CASSQEADNSYNEQFF,TGTGCCAGCAGCCAAGAAGCGGACAACTCCTACAATGAGCAGTTCTTC
TRBV9,TRBJ2-3,NA,NA,CASSGEGDTQYF,TGTGCCAGCAGCGGAGAGGGGGATACGCAGTATTTT
TRBV6-5,TRBJ1-1,NA,once,CASSRQNTEAFF,TGTGCCAGCAGTCGACAGAACACTGAAGCTTTCTTT
TRBV6-6,TRBJ1-6,NA,NA,CASSYGQLNSPLHF,TGTGCCAGCAGTTACGGACAGTTAAATTCACCCCTCCACTTT
TRBV16,TRBJ2-3,TRBD2,NA,CASSRSSGRGGTDTQYF,TGTGCCAGCAGCCGATCTAGCGGGAGGGGAGGCACAGATACGCAGTATTTT
TRBV5-4,TRBJ2-7,TRBD2,NA,CASSRLAGVYEQYF,TGTGCCAGCAGCCGACTAGCGGGGGTATACGAGCAGTACTTC
TRBV18,TRBJ2-1,NA,NA,CASSPPGKSSNEQFF,TGTGCCAGCTCACCCCCCGGAAAAAGTAGCAATGAGCAGTTCTTC
TRBV5-1,TRBJ2-5,NA,NA,CASSLDGVIGQETQYF,TGCGCCAGCAGCTTGGATGGGGTTATTGGACAAGAGACCCAGTACTTC
TRBV11-3,TRBJ1-1,NA,few,CASSLGSQGQNTEAFF,TGTGCCAGCAGCTTAGGTTCCCAAGGGCAGAACACTGAAGCTTTCTTT
TRBV6-5,TRBJ2-5,TRBD1,NA,CASSYGTGEVKTQYF,TGTGCCAGCAGTTACGGGACAGGGGAAGTAAAGACCCAGTACTTC
TRBV10-3,TRBJ2-1,NA,NA,CAISESSSKFF,TGTGCCATCAGTGAGTCGAGCTCCAAGTTCTTC
TRBV7-9,TRBJ1-2,TRBD1,few,CASSDRDRGAHGYGYTF,TGTGCCAGCAGCGACCGGGACAGGGGTGCCCACGGCTATGGCTACACCTTC
TRBV5-8,TRBJ1-1,NA,NA,CASSLDMNTEAFF,TGTGCCAGCAGCTTAGATATGAACACTGAAGCTTTCTTT
TRBV30,TRBJ2-1,NA,NA,CAWSKGGSYNEQFF,TGTGCCTGGAGTAAAGGCGGCTCCTACAATGAGCAGTTCTTC
TRBV18,TRBJ2-2,NA,NA,CASSPPSTGNTGELFF,TGTGCCAGCTCACCACCCTCGACAGGGAACACCGGGGAGCTGTTTTTT
TRBV29-1,TRBJ2-7,TRBD1,NA,CSAPGGHYEQYF,TGCAGCGCACCAGGGGGCCACTACGAGCAGTACTTC
TRBV27,TRBJ1-2,NA,NA,CASSLWVDHGYTF,TGTGCCAGCAGTTTATGGGTAGACCATGGCTACACCTTC
TRBV13,TRBJ1-1,NA,NA,CASSSRGGRTEAFF,TGTGCCAGCAGCTCCCGGGGCGGACGGACTGAAGCTTTCTTT
TRBV7-3,TRBJ1-1,NA,NA,CASSLTSKSPAGEPEAFF,TGTGCCAGCAGCTTAACATCAAAATCTCCGGCAGGGGAGCCTGAAGCTTTCTTT
TRBV5-4,TRBJ2-7,NA,NA,CASSLEGLRPYTYEQYF,TGTGCCAGCAGCTTGGAGGGACTCAGACCTTATACCTACGAGCAGTACTTC
TRBV6-6,TRBJ2-5,TRBD1,NA,CASSWDSETQYF,TGTGCCAGCAGTTGGGACAGCGAGACCCAGTACTTC
TRBV18,TRBJ1-1,TRBD1,NA,CASSPRQGGTEAFF,TGTGCCAGCTCACCAAGACAGGGAGGGACTGAAGCTTTCTTT
TRBV5-1,TRBJ1-5,TRBD1,once,CASSAGTGERPQHF,TGCGCCAGCAGCGCCGGGACAGGGGAACGGCCCCAGCATTTT
TRBV6-5,TRBJ1-2,NA,NA,CASSYFDGYTF,TGTGCCAGCAGTTACTTCGATGGCTACACCTTC